Listed below are T cell receptor beta chains from one sample, sequenced in a study of response to subunit inactivated influenza vaccine. TCRdb fed the RT-PCR reads into MiXCR, producing one record per CDR3 protein. The repertoire holds around 710,000 distinct CDR3 sequences, with 14% as singletons. This sample comprised PBMCs from blood, obtained 14 to 15 days before vaccination. These receptors all stem from a man aged 50-60 years who received an inactivated influenza vaccine. Both conserved end residues are part of each CDR3. D genes are given only for firm matches. Where a row states a size, it is once, few, many or the class of an expanded clone; other rows omit it.

NA	TRBV9	TRBJ1-3	NA	TGTGCCAGCGGGTCAAGCTCTGGAAACACCATATATTTT	CASGSSSGNTIYF
NA	TRBV28	TRBJ1-5	TRBD1	TGTGCCAGCAGGCCGGGACAGGGGGCTTATAGCAATCAGCCCCAGCATTTT	CASRPGQGAYSNQPQHF
NA	TRBV10-3	TRBJ2-3	NA	TGTGCCTCTCGGACAGCAGATACGCAGTATTTT	CASRTADTQYF
few	TRBV11-2	TRBJ2-7	TRBD1	TGTGCCAGCAGCCAAACAGGGGGCGTACCCTACGAGCAGTACTTC	CASSQTGGVPYEQYF
few	TRBV7-8	TRBJ2-2	NA	TGTGCCAGCAGCTTAGGTTTAGCGGCATACACCGGGGAGCTGTTTTTT	CASSLGLAAYTGELFF
NA	TRBV5-5	TRBJ1-2	TRBD1	TGTGCCAGCAGCTTACGACAGGGAGATGGCTACACCTTC	CASSLRQGDGYTF
few	TRBV29-1	TRBJ2-7	NA	TGCAGCGTCAGGGTTCCGGGCTCCTACGAGCAGTACTTC	CSVRVPGSYEQYF
NA	TRBV5-6	TRBJ2-7	NA	TGTGCCAGCAGCTTGTGGGGTGGGCTGGCCTCCTACGAGCAGTACTTC	CASSLWGGLASYEQYF
NA	TRBV7-8	TRBJ2-1	NA	TGTGCCAGCAGCTTAGTTCAGGGAGATGAGCAGTTCTTC	CASSLVQGDEQFF
many	TRBV7-2	TRBJ1-5	NA	TGTGCCAGCAGCCAGGACAGATTAAGCAATCAGCCCCAGCATTTT	CASSQDRLSNQPQHF
NA	TRBV20-1	TRBJ2-7	NA	TGCAGTGCTAGAAGAGTGAGCCTATCGAGCTCCTACGAGCAGTACTTC	CSARRVSLSSSYEQYF
few	TRBV20-1	TRBJ2-7	NA	TGCAGTGCTAGCCACACAACTTTCGGCGAGCAGTACTTC	CSASHTTFGEQYF
NA	TRBV2	TRBJ2-7	NA	TGTGCCAGCAGTGAAGGTGGAAATGGGCGAACGCAGTACTTC	CASSEGGNGRTQYF
many	TRBV28	TRBJ2-1	TRBD2	TGTGCCAGCAGTTTAACGGCGGGAGGTGGGAATGAGCAGTTCTTC	CASSLTAGGGNEQFF
many	TRBV28	TRBJ2-7	TRBD2	TGTGCCAGCAGATTAGCGGGCAACCCCTCCGAGCAGTACTTC	CASRLAGNPSEQYF
few	TRBV4-3	TRBJ2-7	NA	TGCGCCAGCAGCCCGAGTGGGGGGCAGTACGAGCAGTACTTC	CASSPSGGQYEQYF
NA	TRBV7-6	TRBJ2-3	TRBD2	TGTGCCAGCAGCTTAGGCGGGACTAGCGGCACAGATACGCAGTATTTT	CASSLGGTSGTDTQYF
many	TRBV12-3/TRBV12-4	TRBJ2-2	TRBD1	TGTGCCAGCAGTGGGACAGGGATCACCGGGGAGCTGTTTTTT	CASSGTGITGELFF
few	TRBV4-3	TRBJ2-3	TRBD1	TGCGCCAGCAGCCCAGCGGGACAGGGCGGTACGCAGTATTTT	CASSPAGQGGTQYF
NA	TRBV6-5	TRBJ1-3	TRBD1	TGTGCCAGCAGTTACTCGGTGCCGGGACAGGGGGGTGGAAACACCATATATTTT	CASSYSVPGQGGGNTIYF
few	TRBV6-5	TRBJ1-2	NA	TGTGCCAGCAGTTACTCGGGGGAGAGGAATGGCTACACCTTC	CASSYSGERNGYTF
many	TRBV20-1	TRBJ2-6	NA	TGCAGTGCTAGAGAGGGTAGCTCTGGGGCCAACGTCCTGACTTTC	CSAREGSSGANVLTF